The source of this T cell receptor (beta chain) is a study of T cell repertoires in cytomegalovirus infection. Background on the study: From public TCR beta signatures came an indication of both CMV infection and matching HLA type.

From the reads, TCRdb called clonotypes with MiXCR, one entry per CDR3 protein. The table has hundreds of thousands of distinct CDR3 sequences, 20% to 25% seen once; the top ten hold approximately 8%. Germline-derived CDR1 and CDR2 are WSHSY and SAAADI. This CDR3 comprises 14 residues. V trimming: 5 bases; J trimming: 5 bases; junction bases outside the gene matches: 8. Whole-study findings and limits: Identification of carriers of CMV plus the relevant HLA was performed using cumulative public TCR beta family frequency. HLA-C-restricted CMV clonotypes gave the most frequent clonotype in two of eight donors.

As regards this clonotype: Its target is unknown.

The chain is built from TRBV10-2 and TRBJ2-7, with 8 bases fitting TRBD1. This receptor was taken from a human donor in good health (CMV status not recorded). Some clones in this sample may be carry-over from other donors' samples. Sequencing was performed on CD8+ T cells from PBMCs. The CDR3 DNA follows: TGCGCCAGCAGTCTCAGGGGGCGTGGGGACGAGCAGTACTTC. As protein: CASSLRGRGDEQYF.